This T cell receptor (beta chain) is drawn from a study of blood T cells in healthy people across ages. Primed by a sample-barcoded 5' primer and a J-beta primer mix, a second PCR proceeded for roughly 6 to 12 cycles. Each CDR3 protein gets one entry after TCRdb re-called the 5' RACE reads with MiXCR. This sample yields 1 million to 1.2 million distinct CDR3 sequences, of which 35% to 45% are seen a single time; around 12% belongs to the top ten. Sequenced material: blood. The TCR comes from a man between 18 and 35 years old in good health.

Here the CDR3 reads CASSNSELRNGYTF. CDR3 bases: TGTGCCAGCAGTAACAGCGAGCTAAGGAATGGCTACACCTTC. The chain carries TRBV6-1 and TRBJ1-2; D unclear. The CDR3 loop spans 14 amino acids. Looked up from germline, CDR1 is MNHNS and CDR2 is SASEGT. Deletions cut 5 bases from V and 6 bases from J, with 16 bases between.